This T cell receptor beta chain was found in a study of cytomegalovirus exposure and HLA in healthy donors. Study results and caveats: Researchers reported from a later analysis that most CMV-associated TCR beta chains appeared HLA-restricted.

This clone was detected a few times. The antigen is not known. The PCR ran on 60 Vbeta and 13 Jbeta primers. Measured with immunoSEQ multiplex PCR; TCRdb has only the in-frame clones, and not every one. Of 110,000 or so clones in the sample, over 55% are singletons; the top ten hold about 8.3%. J lost 1 base, V lost 5 bases, and 4 bases had no gene match. CDR3 length equals 14 residues. CDR1 is SGHNT and CDR2 is YYREEE in the germline V gene (reference sequence). The chain carries TRBV5-4 and TRBJ1-2, with 8 bases that match TRBD1. This sequence was found in a man aged 18 to 29 in good health and CMV-seropositive. Sequenced sample: PBMCs. The CDR3 is CASRRQGFNYGYTF. For the CDR3, the DNA is TGTGCCAGCAGGAGACAGGGGTTTAACTATGGCTACACCTTC.